The 8 T cell receptor beta chains reported below all come from one sample, sequenced in a study of blood T cell repertoires in COVID-19. The data were produced by immunoSEQ multiplex PCR, yet TCRdb's version contains in-frame clones alone and is incomplete. The sample includes 100,000 to 150,000 clones, around nine tenths of them seen just once. The sequencing input was peripheral blood. These receptors were obtained from an elderly woman with acute or convalescent COVID-19.

The genes are TRBV4-1 and TRBJ1-5, with a possible D match to TRBD1 (5 bases). The CDR3 is made up of 15 amino acids. The V gene lost 1 base and the J gene lost 3 bases, with 10 bases spanning the gap. CDR1 and CDR2 (germline): MGHRA, YSYEKL. CDR3 loop: CASSQGGTHNQPQHF. The CDR3 nucleotides are TGCGCCAGCAGCCAAGGCGGGACCCACAATCAGCCCCAGCATTTT.

V is TRBV18 and J is TRBJ2-3; 9 bases match TRBD1. The CDR3 spans 14 residues. Germline V gene data show CDR1 as KGHSH and CDR2 as LQKENI. Trimming cost V 6 bases and J 10 bases; bases outside gene matches: 11. CDR3 residues: CASSDQGQGYSQYF. Written as DNA, the CDR3 is TGTGCCAGCTCCGACCAAGGACAGGGGTATTCGCAGTATTTT. Combining the CDR3 with reference TRBV18 and TRBJ2-3 gives the whole variable domain NAGVMQNPRHLVRRRGQEARLRCSPMKGHSHVYWYRQLPEEGLKFMVYLQKENIIDESGMPKERFSAEFPKEGPSILRIQQVVRGDSAAYFCASSDQGQGYSQYFGPGTRLTVL.

The chain employs TRBV5-1 and TRBJ1-1, with D perhaps TRBD1 (6 bases). Germline assignment: CDR1 SGHRS and CDR2 YFSETQ. The CDR3 is made up of 14 amino acids. The ends were cut back, 4 bases at V and 4 bases at J, with 14 bases in the middle. The CDR3 is CASSIQTGSTEAFF. CDR3 sequence (DNA): TGCGCCAGCAGCATTCAGACAGGCAGCACTGAAGCTTTCTTT.

The gene calls are TRBV18 and TRBJ1-2; D is ambiguous. CDR3 length equals 13 residues. V lost 2 bases and J lost 8, with 12 bases in between. Looked up from germline, CDR1 is KGHSH and CDR2 is LQKENI. CDR3 nucleotides: TGTGCCAGCTCACCAGAGGTGGGAGGAGGCTACACCTTC. Translation: CASSPEVGGGYTF.

The rearrangement uses TRBV12-3 or TRBV12-4 and TRBJ1-1; D call uncertain. The CDR3 is made up of 11 amino acids. V was shortened by 5 bases and J by 6 bases, with 7 bases between the two germline ends. The DNA of the CDR3 is TGTGCCAGCAGTCTACAGTCTGAAGCTTTCTTT. Translated: CASSLQSEAFF.

Worth noting for this clone: An end of the junction does not agree with germline; a read error may underlie this. CDR3 DNA: TGTGCCAGCAGTTTTCCGGGACAGGGGGCGATTGACTTC. Protein sequence: CASSFPGQGAIDF. The rearrangement joins TRBV28 to TRBJ1-2, with 12 nucleotides matching TRBD1. The CDR3 runs to 13 residues. Germline CDR1 is MDHEN and CDR2 is SYDVKM.

The rearrangement joins TRBV4-2 to TRBJ1-6; D is ambiguous. Trimming stripped 1 base from V and 7 bases from J, with 8 bases between. The germline gives CDR1 LGHNA, CDR2 YNFKEQ. The CDR3 runs to 14 residues. The CDR3 protein is CASSQAAGNSPLHF. In DNA, the CDR3 is TGTGCCAGCAGCCAAGCCGCCGGGAATTCACCCCTCCACTTT.

The J gene is TRBJ2-7, the V gene TRBV5-1; possible D gene TRBD2, 5 bases. CDR3 size: 13 residues. CDR1 SGHRS and CDR2 YFSETQ come from the germline V gene. The V end lost 0 bases, the J end lost 4 bases, and 8 bases lay between the germline ends. In DNA, the CDR3 is TGCGCCAGCAGCTTGGGGTCGGGGTACGAGCAGTACTTC. This translates into CASSLGSGYEQYF.